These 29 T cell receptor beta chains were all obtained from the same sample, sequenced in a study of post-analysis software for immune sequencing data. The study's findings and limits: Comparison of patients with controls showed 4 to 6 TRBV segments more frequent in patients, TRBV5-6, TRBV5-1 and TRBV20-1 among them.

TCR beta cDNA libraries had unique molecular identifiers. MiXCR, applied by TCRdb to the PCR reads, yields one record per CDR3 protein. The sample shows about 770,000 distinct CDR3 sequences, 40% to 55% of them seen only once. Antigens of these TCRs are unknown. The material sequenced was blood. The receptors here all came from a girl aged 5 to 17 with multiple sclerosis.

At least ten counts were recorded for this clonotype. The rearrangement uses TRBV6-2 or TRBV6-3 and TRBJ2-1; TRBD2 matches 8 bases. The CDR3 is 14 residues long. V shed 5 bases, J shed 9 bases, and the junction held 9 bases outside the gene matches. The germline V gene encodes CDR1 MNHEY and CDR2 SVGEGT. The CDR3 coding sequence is TGTGCCAGCAGTGGAGTAGCGGGATTAAGTGAGCAGTTCTTC. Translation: CASSGVAGLSEQFF.

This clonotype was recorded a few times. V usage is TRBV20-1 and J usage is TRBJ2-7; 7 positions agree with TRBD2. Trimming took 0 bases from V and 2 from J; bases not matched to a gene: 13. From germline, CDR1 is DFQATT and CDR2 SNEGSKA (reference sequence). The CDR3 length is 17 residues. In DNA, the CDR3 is TGCAGTGCTAGAGACCCTTCCCCTAGCGGAGGGACCTACGAGCAGTACTTC. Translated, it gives CSARDPSPSGGTYEQYF.

The CDR3 sequence is CSVDVGGQGYTF. For the CDR3, the DNA is TGCAGCGTTGACGTGGGGGGACAGGGCTACACCTTC. The V and J genes are TRBV29-1 and TRBJ1-2; 7 bases are a match to TRBD1. The CDR3 runs 12 residues. The V gene end was trimmed by 3 bases and the J gene end by 8 bases; junction bases not matched to a gene: 6. The germline gives CDR1 SQVTM, CDR2 ANQGSEA. The complete variable domain, with remaining parts taken from reference TRBV29-1 and TRBJ1-2, reads SAVISQKPSRDICQRGTSLTIQCQVDSQVTMMFWYRQQPGQSLTLIATANQGSEATYESGFVIDKFPISRPNLTFSTLTVSNMSPEDSSIYLCSVDVGGQGYTFGSGTRLTVV.

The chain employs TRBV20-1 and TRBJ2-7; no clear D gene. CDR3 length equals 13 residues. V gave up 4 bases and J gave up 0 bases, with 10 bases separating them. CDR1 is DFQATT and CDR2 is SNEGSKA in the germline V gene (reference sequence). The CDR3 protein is CSATMGLSYEQYF. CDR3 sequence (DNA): TGCAGTGCTACCATGGGCCTCTCCTACGAGCAGTACTTC.

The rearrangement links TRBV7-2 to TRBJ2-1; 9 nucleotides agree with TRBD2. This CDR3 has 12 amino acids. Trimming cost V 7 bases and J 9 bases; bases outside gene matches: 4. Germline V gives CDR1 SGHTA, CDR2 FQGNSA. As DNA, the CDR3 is TGTGCCAGCACGGCGGGAGGGGTTGAGCAGTTCTTC. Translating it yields CASTAGGVEQFF.

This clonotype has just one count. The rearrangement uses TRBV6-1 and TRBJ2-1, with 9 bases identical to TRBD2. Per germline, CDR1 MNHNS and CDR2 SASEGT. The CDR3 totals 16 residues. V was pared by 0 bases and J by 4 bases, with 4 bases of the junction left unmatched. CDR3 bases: TGTGCCAGCAGTGAAGCGGGAGCGGGAGGTTACAATGAGCAGTTCTTC. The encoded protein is CASSEAGAGGYNEQFF.

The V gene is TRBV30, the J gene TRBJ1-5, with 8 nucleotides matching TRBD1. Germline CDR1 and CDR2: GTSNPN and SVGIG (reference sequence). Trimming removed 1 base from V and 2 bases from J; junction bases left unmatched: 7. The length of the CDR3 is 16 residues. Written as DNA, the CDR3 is TGTGCCTGGAGTGCAAGACAGGGGCCTGGCAATCAGCCCCAGCATTTT. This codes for CAWSARQGPGNQPQHF. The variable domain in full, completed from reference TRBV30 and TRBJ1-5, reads SQTIHQWPATLVQPVGSPLSLECTVEGTSNPNLYWYRQAAGRGLQLLFYSVGIGQISSEVPQNLSASRPQDRQFILSSKKLLLSDSGFYLCAWSARQGPGNQPQHFGDGTRLSIL.

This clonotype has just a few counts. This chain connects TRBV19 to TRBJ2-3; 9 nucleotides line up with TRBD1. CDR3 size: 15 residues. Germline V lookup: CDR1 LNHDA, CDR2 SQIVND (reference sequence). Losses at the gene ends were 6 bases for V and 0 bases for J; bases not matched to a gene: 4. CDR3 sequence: CASRSTGGSTDTQYF. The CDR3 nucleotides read TGTGCCAGTAGATCGACAGGGGGTAGCACAGATACGCAGTATTTT.

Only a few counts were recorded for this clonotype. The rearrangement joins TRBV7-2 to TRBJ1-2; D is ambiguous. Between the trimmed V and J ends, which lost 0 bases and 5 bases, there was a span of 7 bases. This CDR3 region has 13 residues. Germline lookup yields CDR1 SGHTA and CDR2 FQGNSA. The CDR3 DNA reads TGTGCCAGCAGCTTAGCGCGCGGGTATGGCTACACCTTC. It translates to CASSLARGYGYTF.

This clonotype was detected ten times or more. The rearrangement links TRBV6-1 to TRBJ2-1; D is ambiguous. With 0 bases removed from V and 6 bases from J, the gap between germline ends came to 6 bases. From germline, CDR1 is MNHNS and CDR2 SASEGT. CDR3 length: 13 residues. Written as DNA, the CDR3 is TGTGCCAGCAGTGAAGCAGAGATCAATGAGCAGTTCTTC. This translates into CASSEAEINEQFF.

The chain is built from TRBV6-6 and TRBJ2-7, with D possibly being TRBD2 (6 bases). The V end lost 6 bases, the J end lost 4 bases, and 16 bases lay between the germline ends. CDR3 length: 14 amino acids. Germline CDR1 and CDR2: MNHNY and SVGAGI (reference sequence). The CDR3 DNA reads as TGTGCCAGCAGATTGGAGGGAGATCGGTACGAGCAGTACTTC. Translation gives CASRLEGDRYEQYF.

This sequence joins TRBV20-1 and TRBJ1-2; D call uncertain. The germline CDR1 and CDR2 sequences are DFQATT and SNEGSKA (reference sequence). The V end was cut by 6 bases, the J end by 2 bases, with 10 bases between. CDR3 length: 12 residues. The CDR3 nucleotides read TGCAGTGCCCGTTTTTGGAACTATGGCTACACCTTC. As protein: CSARFWNYGYTF.

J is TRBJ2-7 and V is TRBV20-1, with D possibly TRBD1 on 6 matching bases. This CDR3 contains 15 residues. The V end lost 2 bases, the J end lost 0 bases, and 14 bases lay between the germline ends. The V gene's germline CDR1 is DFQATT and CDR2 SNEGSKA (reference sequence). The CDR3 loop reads CSARSSGTYSYEQYF. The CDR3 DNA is TGCAGTGCTAGATCCTCGGGGACATACTCCTACGAGCAGTACTTC.

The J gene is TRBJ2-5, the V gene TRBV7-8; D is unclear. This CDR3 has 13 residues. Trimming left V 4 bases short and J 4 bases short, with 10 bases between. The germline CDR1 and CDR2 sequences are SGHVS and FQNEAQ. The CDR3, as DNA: TGTGCCAGCAGCTACAGTGACTCAGAGACCCAGTACTTC. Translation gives CASSYSDSETQYF.

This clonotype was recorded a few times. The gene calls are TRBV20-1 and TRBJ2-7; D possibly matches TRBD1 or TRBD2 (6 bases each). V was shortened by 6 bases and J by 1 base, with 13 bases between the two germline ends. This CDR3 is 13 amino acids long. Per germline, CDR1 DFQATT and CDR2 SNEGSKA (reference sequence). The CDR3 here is CSAAPGASYEQYF. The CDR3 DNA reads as TGCAGTGCCGCCCCGGGGGCTTCCTACGAGCAGTACTTC.

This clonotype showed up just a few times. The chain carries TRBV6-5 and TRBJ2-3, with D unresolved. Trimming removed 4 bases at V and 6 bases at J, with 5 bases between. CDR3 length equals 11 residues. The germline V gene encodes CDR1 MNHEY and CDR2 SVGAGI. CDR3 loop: CASSWADTQYF. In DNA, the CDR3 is TGTGCCAGCAGTTGGGCGGATACGCAGTATTTT.

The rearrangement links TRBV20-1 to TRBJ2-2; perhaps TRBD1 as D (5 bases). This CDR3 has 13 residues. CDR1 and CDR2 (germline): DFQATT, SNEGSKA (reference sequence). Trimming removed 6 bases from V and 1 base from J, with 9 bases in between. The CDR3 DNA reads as TGCAGTGCAGGCCAGGGGAACACCGGGGAGCTGTTTTTT. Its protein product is CSAGQGNTGELFF.

CDR3 sequence: CASLGGASKNYGYTF. Written as DNA, the CDR3 is TGTGCCAGCCTCGGGGGGGCCTCCAAAAACTATGGCTACACCTTC. The V gene is TRBV28, the J gene TRBJ1-2; D perhaps matches TRBD1 (6 bases). This CDR3 contains 15 residues. CDR1 and CDR2 (germline): MDHEN, SYDVKM. Trimming pared 8 bases from V and 2 bases from J, leaving 18 bases between.

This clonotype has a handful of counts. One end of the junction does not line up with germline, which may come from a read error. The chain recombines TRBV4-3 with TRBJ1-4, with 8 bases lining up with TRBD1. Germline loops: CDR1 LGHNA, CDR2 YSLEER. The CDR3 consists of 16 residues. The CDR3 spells CASSPTAGTGDEKLFF. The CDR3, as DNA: TGCGCCAGCAGCCCTACTGCTGGGACAGGCGATGAAAAGCTGTTTTTT.

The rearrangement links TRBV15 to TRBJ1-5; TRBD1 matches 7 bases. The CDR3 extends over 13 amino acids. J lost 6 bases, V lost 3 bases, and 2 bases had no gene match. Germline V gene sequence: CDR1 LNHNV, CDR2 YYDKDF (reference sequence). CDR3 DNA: TGTGCCACCAGCAGTGCAGGGGGTCAGCCCCAGCATTTT. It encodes CATSSAGGQPQHF.

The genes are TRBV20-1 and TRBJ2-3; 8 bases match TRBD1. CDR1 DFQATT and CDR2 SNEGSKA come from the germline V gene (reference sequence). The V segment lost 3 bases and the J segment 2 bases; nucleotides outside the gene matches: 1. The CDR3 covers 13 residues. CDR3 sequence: CSARDRDTDTQYF. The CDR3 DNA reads TGCAGTGCTAGGGACAGGGACACAGATACGCAGTATTTT.

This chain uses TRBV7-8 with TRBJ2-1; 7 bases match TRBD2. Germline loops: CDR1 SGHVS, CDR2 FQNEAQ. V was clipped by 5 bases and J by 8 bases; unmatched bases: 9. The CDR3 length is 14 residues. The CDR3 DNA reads TGTGCCAGCAGCCCCTGGACTAGTGGGGATGAGCAGTTCTTC. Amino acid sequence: CASSPWTSGDEQFF. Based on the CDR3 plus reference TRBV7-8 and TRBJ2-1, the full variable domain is GAGVSQSPRYKVAKRGQDVALRCDPISGHVSLFWYQQALGQGPEFLTYFQNEAQLDKSGLPSDRFFAERPEGSVSTLKIQRTQQEDSAVYLCASSPWTSGDEQFFGPGTRLTVL.

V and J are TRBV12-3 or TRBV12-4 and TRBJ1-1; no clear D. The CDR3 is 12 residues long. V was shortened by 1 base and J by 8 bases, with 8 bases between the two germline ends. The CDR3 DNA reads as TGTGCCAGCAGTTTAGTGGCAGAAGAAGCTTTCTTT. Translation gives CASSLVAEEAFF.

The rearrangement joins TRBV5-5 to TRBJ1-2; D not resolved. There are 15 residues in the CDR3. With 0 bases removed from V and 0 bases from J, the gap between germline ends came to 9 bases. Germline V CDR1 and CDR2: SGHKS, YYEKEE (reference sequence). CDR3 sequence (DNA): TGTGCCAGCAGCTTGGAGGCAGCCACTAACTATGGCTACACCTTC. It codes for CASSLEAATNYGYTF.

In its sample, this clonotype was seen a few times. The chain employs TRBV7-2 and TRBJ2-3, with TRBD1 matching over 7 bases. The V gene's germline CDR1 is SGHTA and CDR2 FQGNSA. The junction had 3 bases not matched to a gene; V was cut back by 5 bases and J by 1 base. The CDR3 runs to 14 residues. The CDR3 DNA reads TGTGCCAGCAGCATAGACAGGGGCACAGATACGCAGTATTTT. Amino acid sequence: CASSIDRGTDTQYF.

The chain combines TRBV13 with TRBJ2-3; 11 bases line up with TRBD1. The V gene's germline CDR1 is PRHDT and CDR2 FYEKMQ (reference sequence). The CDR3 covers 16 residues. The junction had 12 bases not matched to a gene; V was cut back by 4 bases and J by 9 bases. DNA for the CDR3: TGTGCCAGCAGCTCCATAACCGGGACAGGGGGAGGCACGCAGTATTTT. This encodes CASSSITGTGGGTQYF.

The CDR3 DNA follows: TGCAGCGTTGAAGAGACCACAGATACGCAGTATTTT. Amino acid sequence: CSVEETTDTQYF. This rearrangement joins TRBV29-1 to TRBJ2-3; D remains unclear. The length of the CDR3 is 12 residues. The V gene's germline CDR1 is SQVTM and CDR2 ANQGSEA. V dropped 0 bases and J dropped 2 bases, with 3 bases sitting between them.

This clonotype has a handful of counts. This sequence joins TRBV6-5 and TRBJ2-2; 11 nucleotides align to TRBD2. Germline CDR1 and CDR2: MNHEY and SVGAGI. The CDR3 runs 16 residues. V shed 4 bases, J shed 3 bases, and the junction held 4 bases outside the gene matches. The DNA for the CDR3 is TGTGCCAGCAGTTCATTAGCGGGAGGGGACACCGGGGAGCTGTTTTTT. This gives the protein CASSSLAGGDTGELFF.

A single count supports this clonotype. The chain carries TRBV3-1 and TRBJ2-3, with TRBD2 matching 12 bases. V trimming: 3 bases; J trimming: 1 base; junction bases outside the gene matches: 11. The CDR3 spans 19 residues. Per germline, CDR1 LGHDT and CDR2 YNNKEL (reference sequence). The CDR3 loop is CASSHGTSGLPLGTDTQYF. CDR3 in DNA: TGTGCCAGCAGCCACGGGACTAGCGGGTTACCTCTAGGCACAGATACGCAGTATTTT.